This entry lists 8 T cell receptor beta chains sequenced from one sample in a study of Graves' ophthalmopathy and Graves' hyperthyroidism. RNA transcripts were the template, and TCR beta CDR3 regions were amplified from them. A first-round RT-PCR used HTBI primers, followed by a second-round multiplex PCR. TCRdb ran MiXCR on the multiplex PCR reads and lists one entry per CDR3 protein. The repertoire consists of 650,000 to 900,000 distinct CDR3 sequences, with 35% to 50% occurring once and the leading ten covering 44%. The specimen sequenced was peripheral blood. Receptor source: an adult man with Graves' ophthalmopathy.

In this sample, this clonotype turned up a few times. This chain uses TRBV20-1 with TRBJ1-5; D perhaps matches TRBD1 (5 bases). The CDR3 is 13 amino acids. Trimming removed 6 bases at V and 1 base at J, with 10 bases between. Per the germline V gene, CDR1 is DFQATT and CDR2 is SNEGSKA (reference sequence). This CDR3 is CSAGGRSNQPQHF. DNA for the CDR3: TGCAGTGCCGGGGGACGGAGCAATCAGCCCCAGCATTTT.

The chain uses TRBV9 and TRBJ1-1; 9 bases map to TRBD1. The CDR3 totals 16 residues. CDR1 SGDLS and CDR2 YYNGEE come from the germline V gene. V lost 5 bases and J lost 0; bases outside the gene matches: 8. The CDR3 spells CASSLGQGTMNTEAFF. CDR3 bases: TGTGCCAGCAGTCTCGGACAGGGGACGATGAACACTGAAGCTTTCTTT.

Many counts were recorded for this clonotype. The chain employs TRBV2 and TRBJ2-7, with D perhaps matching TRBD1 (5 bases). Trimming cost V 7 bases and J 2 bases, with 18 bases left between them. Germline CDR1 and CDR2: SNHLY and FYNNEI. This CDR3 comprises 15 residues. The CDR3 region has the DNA TGTGCCAGCACCATCGAACAGACAGTAACCTACGAGCAGTACTTC. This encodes CASTIEQTVTYEQYF.

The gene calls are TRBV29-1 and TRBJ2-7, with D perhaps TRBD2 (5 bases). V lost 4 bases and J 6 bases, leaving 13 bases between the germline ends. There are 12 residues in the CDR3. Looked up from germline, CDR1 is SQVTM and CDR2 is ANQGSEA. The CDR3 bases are TGCAGCGTTGTTCAGGACCGGGGCGAGCAGTACTTC. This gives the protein CSVVQDRGEQYF.

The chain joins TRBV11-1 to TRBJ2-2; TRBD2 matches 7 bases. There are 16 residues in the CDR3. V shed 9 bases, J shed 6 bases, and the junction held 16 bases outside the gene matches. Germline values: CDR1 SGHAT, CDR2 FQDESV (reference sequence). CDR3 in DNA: TGTGCCAGTAGTATTAATAGCGGGTCCTCCTCCGGGGAGCTGTTTTTT. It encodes CASSINSGSSSGELFF.

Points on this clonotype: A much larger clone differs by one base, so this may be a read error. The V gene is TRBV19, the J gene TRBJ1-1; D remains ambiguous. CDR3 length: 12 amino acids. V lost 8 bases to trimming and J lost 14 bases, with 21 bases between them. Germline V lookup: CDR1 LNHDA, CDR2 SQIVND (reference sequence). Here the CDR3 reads CASGTSYVEPFF. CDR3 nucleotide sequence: TGTGCCAGTGGTACATCCTATGTGGAGCCCTTCTTT. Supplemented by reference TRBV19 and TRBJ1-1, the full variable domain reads DGGITQSPKYLFRKEGQNVTLSCEQNLNHDAMYWYRQDPGQGLRLIYYSQIVNDFQKGDIAEGYSVSREKKESFPLTVTSAQKNPTAFYLCASGTSYVEPFFGQGTRLTVV.

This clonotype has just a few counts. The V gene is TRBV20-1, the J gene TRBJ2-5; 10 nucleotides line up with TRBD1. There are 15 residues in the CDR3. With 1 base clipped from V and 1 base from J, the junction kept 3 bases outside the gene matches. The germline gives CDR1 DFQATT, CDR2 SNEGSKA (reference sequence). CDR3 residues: CSARADRGLQETQYF. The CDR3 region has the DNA TGCAGTGCTAGAGCCGACAGGGGGCTCCAAGAGACCCAGTACTTC.

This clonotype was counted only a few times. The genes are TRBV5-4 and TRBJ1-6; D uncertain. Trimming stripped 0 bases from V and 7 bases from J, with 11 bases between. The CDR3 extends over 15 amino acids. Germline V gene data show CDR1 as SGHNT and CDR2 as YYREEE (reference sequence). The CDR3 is CASSLGSRGNSPLHF. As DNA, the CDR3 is TGTGCCAGCAGCTTGGGGTCTCGTGGGAATTCACCCCTCCACTTT. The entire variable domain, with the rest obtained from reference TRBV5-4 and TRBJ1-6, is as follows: ETGVTQSPTHLIKTRGQQVTLRCSSQSGHNTVSWYQQALGQGPQFIFQYYREEENGRGNFPPRFSGLQFPNYSSELNVNALELDDSALYLCASSLGSRGNSPLHFGNGTRLTVT.